This section outlines one T cell receptor beta chain sequence together with its context. Its target is not known. This sample is drawn from a study of T cell responses to AZD1222 COVID-19 vaccine. Study-wide findings and caveats: Close to half of spike-specific TCRs reportedly recognize unmutated variant regions.

V was clipped by 3 bases and J by 2 bases; unmatched bases: 7. Looked up from germline, CDR1 is SGHAT and CDR2 is FQDESV (reference sequence). The CDR3 sequence is 16 residues long. Measured with immunoSEQ multiplex PCR; TCRdb has only the in-frame clones, and not every one. Seen here are about 79,000 clones, 80% observed once, and the top ten hold roughly 21%. The chain uses TRBV11-1 and TRBJ2-1, with 7 bases fitting TRBD2. The source material was peripheral blood, sampled on day 0 of AZD1222 vaccination. This clonotype originated in an adult in good health. The CDR3 is CASSFSGTTPYNEQFF. CDR3 coding DNA: TGTGCCAGCAGCTTTTCCGGGACTACCCCCTACAATGAGCAGTTCTTC.